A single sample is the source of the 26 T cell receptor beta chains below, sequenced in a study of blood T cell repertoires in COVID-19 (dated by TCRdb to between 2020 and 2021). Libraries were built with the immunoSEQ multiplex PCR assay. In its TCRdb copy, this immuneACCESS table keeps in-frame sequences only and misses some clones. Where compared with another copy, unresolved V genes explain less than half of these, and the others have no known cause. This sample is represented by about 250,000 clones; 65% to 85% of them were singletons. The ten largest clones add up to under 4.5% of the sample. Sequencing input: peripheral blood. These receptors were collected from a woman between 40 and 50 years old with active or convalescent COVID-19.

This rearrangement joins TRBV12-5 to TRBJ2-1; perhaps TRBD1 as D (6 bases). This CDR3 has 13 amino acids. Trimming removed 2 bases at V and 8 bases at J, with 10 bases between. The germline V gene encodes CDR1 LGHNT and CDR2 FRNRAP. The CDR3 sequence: CASGLSGDHEQFF. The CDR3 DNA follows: TGTGCTAGTGGTTTGTCAGGGGACCATGAGCAGTTCTTC.

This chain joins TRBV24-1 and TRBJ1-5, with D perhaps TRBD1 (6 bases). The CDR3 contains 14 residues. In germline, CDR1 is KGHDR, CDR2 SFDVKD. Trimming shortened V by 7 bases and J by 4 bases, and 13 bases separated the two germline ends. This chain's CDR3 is CATSGTTGNQPQHF. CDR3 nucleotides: TGTGCCACCAGCGGGACAACGGGGAATCAGCCCCAGCATTTT.

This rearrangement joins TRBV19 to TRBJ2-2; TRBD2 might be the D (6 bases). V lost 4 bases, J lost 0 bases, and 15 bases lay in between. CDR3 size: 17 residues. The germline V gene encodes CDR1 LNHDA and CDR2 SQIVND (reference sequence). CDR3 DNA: TGTGCCAGTAGTAGGGGAGGACTCATCCCGAACACCGGGGAGCTGTTTTTT. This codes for CASSRGGLIPNTGELFF.

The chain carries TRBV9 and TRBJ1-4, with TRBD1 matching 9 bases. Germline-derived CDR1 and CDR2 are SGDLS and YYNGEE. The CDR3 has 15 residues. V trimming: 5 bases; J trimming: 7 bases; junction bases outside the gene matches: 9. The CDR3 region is CASSEPGQGSEKLFF. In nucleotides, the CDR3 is TGTGCCAGCAGTGAACCGGGACAGGGTAGTGAAAAACTGTTTTTT. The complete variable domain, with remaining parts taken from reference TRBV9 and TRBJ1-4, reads DSGVTQTPKHLITATGQRVTLRCSPRSGDLSVYWYQQSLDQGLQFLIQYYNGEERAKGNILERFSAQQFPDLHSELNLSSLELGDSALYFCASSEPGQGSEKLFFGSGTQLSVL.

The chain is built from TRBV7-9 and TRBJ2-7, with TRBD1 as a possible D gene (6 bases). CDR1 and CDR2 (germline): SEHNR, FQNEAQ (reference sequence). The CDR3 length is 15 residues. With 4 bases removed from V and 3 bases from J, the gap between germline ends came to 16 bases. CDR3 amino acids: CASSSNRERRYEQYF. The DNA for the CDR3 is TGTGCCAGCAGCTCCAACAGGGAAAGGCGCTACGAGCAGTACTTC. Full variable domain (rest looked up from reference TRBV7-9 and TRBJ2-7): DTGVSQNPRHKITKRGQNVTFRCDPISEHNRLYWYRQTLGQGPEFLTYFQNEAQLEKSRLLSDRFSAERPKGSFSTLEIQRTEQGDSAMYLCASSSNRERRYEQYFGPGTRLTVT.

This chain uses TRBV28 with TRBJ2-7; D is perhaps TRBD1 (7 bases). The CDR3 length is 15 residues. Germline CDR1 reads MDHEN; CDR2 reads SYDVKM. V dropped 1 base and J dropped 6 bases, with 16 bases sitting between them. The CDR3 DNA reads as TGTGCCAGCAGTTTATTGGTTCAGGGGGGAGGCGAGCAGTACTTC. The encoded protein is CASSLLVQGGGEQYF.

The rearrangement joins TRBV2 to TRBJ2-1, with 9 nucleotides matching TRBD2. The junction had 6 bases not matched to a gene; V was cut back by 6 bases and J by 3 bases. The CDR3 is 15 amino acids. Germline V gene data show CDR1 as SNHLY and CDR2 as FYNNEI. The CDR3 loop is CASRSLAGIYNEQFF. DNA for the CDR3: TGTGCCAGCAGGTCTCTAGCGGGGATCTACAATGAGCAGTTCTTC.

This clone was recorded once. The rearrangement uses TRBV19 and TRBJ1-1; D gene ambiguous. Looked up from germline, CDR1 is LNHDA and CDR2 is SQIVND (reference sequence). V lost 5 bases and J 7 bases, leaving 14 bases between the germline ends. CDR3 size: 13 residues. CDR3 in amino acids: CASSDHEADEAFF. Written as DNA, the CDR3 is TGTGCCAGTAGTGACCATGAGGCGGATGAAGCTTTCTTT.

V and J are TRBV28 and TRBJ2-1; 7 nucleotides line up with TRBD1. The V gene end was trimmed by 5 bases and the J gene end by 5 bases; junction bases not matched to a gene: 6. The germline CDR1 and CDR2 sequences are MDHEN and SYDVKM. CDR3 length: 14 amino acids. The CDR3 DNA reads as TGTGCCAGCAGTCCACGGACAGGACACAATGAGCAGTTCTTC. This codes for CASSPRTGHNEQFF.

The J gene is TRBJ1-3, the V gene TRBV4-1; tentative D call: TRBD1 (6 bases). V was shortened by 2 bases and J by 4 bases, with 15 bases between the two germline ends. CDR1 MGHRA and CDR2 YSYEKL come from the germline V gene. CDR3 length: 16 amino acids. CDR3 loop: CASSQTGTREGNTIYF. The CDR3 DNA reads TGCGCCAGCAGCCAAACCGGGACACGGGAAGGAAACACCATATATTTT.

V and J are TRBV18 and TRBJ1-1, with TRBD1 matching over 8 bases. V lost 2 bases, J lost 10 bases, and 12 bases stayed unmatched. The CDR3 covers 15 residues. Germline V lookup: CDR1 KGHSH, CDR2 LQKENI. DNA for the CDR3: TGTGCCAGCTCACCAGTATGGGCCCAGGGGGCCCCAGCTTTCTTT. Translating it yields CASSPVWAQGAPAFF.

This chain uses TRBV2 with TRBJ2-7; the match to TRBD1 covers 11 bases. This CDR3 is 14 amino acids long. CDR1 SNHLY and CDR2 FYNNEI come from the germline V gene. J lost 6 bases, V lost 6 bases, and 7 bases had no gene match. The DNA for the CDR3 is TGTGCCAGCAGCGGGGACAGGGGGTTGAGCGAGCAGTACGTC. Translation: CASSGDRGLSEQYV.

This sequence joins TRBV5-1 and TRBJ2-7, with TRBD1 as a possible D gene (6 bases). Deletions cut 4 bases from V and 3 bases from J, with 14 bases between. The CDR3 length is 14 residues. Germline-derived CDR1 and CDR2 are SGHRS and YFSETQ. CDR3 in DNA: TGCGCCAGCAGCCTCCGGTCAGGGGACTACGAGCAGTACTTC. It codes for CASSLRSGDYEQYF.

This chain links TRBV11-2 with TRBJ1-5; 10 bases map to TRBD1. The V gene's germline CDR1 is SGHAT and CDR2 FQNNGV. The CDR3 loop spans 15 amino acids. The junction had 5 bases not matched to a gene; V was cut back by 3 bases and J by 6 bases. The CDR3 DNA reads TGTGCCAGCAGCTTGGATGACAGGGGGCTTCAGCCCCAGCATTTT. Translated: CASSLDDRGLQPQHF. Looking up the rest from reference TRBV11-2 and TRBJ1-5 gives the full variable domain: EAGVAQSPRYKIIEKRQSVAFWCNPISGHATLYWYQQILGQGPKLLIQFQNNGVVDDSQLPKDRFSAERLKGVDSTLKIQPAKLEDSAVYLCASSLDDRGLQPQHFGDGTRLSIL.

This CDR3 reads CASGEDRDYGYTF. The DNA for the CDR3 is TGTGCCAGCGGAGAGGACAGGGACTATGGCTACACCTTC. The J gene is TRBJ1-2, the V gene TRBV9; 8 bases are a match to TRBD1. The V and J ends lost 7 bases and 3 bases, in that order; junction bases with no gene match: 5. Per the germline V gene, CDR1 is SGDLS and CDR2 is YYNGEE. The CDR3 has 13 amino acids.

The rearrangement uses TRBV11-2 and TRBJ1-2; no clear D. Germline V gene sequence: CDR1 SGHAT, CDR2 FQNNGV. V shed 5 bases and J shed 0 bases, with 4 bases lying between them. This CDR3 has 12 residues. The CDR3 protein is CASSQSNYGYTF. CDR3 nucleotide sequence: TGTGCCAGCAGCCAGTCTAACTATGGCTACACCTTC.

The CDR3 coding sequence is TGTGCCAGCCGGGCGGGGGCGAACACCGGGGAGCTGTTTTTT. Its protein product is CASRAGANTGELFF. The chain joins TRBV25-1 to TRBJ2-2; TRBD2 matches at 7 bases. CDR1 is MGHDK, CDR2 SYGVNS, per germline. J gave up 0 bases and V 8 bases, and 3 bases lay outside the gene matches. There are 14 residues in the CDR3.

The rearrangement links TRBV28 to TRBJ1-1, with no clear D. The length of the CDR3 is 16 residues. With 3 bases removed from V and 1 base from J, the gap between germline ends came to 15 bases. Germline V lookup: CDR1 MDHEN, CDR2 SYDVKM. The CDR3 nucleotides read TGTGCCAGCAGTTTTTCGGGGAAGAGACGGAACACTGAAGCTTTCTTT. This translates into CASSFSGKRRNTEAFF. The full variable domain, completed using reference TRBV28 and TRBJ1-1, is DVKVTQSSRYLVKRTGEKVFLECVQDMDHENMFWYRQDPGLGLRLIYFSYDVKMKEKGDIPEGYSVSREKKERFSLILESASTNQTSMYLCASSFSGKRRNTEAFFGQGTRLTVV.

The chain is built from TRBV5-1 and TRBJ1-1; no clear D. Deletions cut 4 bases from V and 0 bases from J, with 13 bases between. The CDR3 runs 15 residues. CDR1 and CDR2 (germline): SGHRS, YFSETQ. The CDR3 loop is CASSPVAGMNTEAFF. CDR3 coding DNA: TGCGCCAGCAGCCCCGTGGCGGGGATGAACACTGAAGCTTTCTTT. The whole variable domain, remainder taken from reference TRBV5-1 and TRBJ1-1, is KAGVTQTPRYLIKTRGQQVTLSCSPISGHRSVSWYQQTPGQGLQFLFEYFSETQRNKGNFPGRFSGRQFSNSRSEMNVSTLELGDSALYLCASSPVAGMNTEAFFGQGTRLTVV.

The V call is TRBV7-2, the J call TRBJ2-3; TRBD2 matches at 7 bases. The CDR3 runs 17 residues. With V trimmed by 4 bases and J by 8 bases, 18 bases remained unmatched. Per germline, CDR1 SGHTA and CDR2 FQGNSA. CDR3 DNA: TGTGCCAGCAGCTCCAGCACGAGCGGGCGAAGGGAGGGTACGCAGTATTTT. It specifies CASSSSTSGRREGTQYF.

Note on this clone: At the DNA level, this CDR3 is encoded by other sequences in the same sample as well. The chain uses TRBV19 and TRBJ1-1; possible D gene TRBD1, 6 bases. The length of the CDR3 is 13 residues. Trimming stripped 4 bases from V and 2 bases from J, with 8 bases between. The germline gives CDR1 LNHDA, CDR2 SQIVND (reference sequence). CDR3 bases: TGTGCCAGTAGTACAGGGGTTAACACTGAAGCTTTCTTT. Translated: CASSTGVNTEAFF. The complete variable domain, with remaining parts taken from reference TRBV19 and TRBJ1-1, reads DGGITQSPKYLFRKEGQNVTLSCEQNLNHDAMYWYRQDPGQGLRLIYYSQIVNDFQKGDIAEGYSVSREKKESFPLTVTSAQKNPTAFYLCASSTGVNTEAFFGQGTRLTVV.

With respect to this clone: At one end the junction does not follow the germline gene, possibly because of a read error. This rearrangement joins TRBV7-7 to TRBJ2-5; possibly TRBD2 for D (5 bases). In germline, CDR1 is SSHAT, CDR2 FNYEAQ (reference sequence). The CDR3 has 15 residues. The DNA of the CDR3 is TGTGCTAGCAGCTTAGCGCTAGGCTCGGCGGAGACCCAGTACTTC. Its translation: CASSLALGSAETQYF. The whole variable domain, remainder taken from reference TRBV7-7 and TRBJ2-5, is GAGVSQSPRYKVTKRGQDVTLRCDPISSHATLYWYQQALGQGPEFLTYFNYEAQPDKSGLPSDRFSAERPEGSISTLTIQRTEQRDSAMYRCASSLALGSAETQYFGPGTRLLVL.

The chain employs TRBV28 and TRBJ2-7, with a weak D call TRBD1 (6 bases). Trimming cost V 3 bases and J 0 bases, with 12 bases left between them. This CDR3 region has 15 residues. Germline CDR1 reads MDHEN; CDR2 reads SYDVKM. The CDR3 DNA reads TGTGCCAGCAGTTTTTCAGGGGTAATCTCCTACGAGCAGTACGTC. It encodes CASSFSGVISYEQYV.

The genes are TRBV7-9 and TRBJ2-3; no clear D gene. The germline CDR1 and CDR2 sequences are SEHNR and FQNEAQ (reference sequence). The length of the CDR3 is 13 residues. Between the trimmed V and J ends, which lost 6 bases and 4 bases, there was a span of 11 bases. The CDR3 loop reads CASRVPIPDTQYF. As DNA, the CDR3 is TGTGCCAGCAGGGTCCCTATCCCAGATACGCAGTATTTT.

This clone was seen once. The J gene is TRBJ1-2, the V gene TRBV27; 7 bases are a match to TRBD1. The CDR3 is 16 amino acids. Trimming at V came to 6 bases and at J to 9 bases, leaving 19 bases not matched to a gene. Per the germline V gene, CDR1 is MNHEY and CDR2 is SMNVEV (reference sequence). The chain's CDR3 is CASRGPTAEGAKSYTF. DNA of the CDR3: TGTGCCAGCAGGGGACCCACCGCCGAGGGGGCTAAAAGCTACACCTTC.

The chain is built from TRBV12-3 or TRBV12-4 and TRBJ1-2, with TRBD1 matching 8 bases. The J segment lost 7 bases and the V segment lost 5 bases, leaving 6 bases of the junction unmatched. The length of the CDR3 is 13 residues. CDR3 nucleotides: TGTGCCAGCAGTGCCGGGACAGGTGGTGGCTACACCTTC. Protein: CASSAGTGGGYTF.